The rows below give T cell receptor beta chains drawn from one sample of a study of blood T cells in healthy people across ages. TCRdb re-called the 5' RACE reads with MiXCR, one entry per CDR3 protein. The data hold around 1,700,000 distinct CDR3 sequences, with 28% observed a single time. The sample taken for sequencing was blood. All receptors come from a woman between 25 and 40 years old in good health. CDR3s include the opening cysteine and the closing phenylalanine or tryptophan. The D gene is left open where the match is weak. Clone sizes are given selectively: once, few, many, or a class where the clone is expanded.

v_call	clone_size	d_call	j_call	cdr3_aa	cdr3_nt
TRBV20-1	few	TRBD2	TRBJ2-1	CSASGWGGPDNEQFF	TGCAGTGCTAGCGGTTGGGGGGGTCCGGACAACGAGCAGTTCTTC
TRBV29-1	few	.	TRBJ2-5	CSVEGGTKETQYF	TGCAGCGTTGAAGGGGGGACAAAAGAGACCCAGTACTTC
TRBV5-6	few	TRBD1	TRBJ2-5	CASSGPGTVQETQYF	TGTGCCAGCAGTGGGCCTGGGACAGTCCAAGAGACCCAGTACTTC
TRBV7-9	.	.	TRBJ1-1	CASRAGQTNTEAFF	TGTGCCAGCAGAGCAGGACAAACCAACACTGAAGCTTTCTTT
TRBV3-1	many	TRBD2	TRBJ2-1	CASELAGGAYNEQFF	TGTGCCAGCGAACTAGCGGGGGGAGCCTACAATGAGCAGTTCTTC
TRBV5-1	.	.	TRBJ2-5	CASSLAAGMEETQYF	TGCGCCAGCAGCTTGGCGGCAGGGATGGAAGAGACCCAGTACTTC
TRBV10-3	few	TRBD1	TRBJ2-4	CAISEGQGDIRDIQYF	TGTGCCATCAGTGAGGGACAGGGGGATATTCGAGACATTCAGTACTTC
TRBV29-1	.	TRBD1	TRBJ2-3	CSVGGTGGDTQYF	TGCAGCGTTGGGGGGACAGGCGGAGATACGCAGTATTTT
TRBV5-1	.	.	TRBJ2-1	CASRRETYNEQFF	TGCGCCAGCAGGAGGGAGACCTACAATGAGCAGTTCTTC
TRBV20-1	.	.	TRBJ1-1	CSQVGFVGDTEAFF	TGCAGCCAGGTGGGCTTCGTAGGGGACACTGAAGCTTTCTTT
TRBV6-2/TRBV6-3	many	.	TRBJ2-4	CASSYSMGQGKAKNIQYF	TGTGCCAGCAGTTACTCGATGGGGCAGGGGAAGGCCAAAAACATTCAGTACTTC
TRBV20-1	once	.	TRBJ1-1	CSAGDTGGEAFF	TGCAGTGCTGGGGACACGGGAGGAGAAGCTTTCTTT
TRBV6-6	.	TRBD1	TRBJ2-6	CASSTGQGNTGANVLTF	TGTGCCAGCAGTACGGGACAGGGTAATACTGGGGCCAACGTCCTGACTTTC
TRBV7-2	.	TRBD2	TRBJ2-3	CASSFNPPGGGGHQYF	TGTGCCAGCAGCTTTAATCCCCCGGGCGGGGGGGGTCATCAGTATTTT
TRBV12-3/TRBV12-4	.	.	TRBJ1-1	CASSRIRDTEAFF	TGTGCCAGCAGCCGCATCCGGGACACTGAAGCTTTCTTT
TRBV2	.	TRBD2	TRBJ2-1	CATFAGLAGNEQFF	TGTGCCACTTTCGCGGGACTAGCGGGAAATGAGCAGTTCTTC
TRBV5-6	.	.	TRBJ2-3	CASSALDPGDTQYF	TGTGCCAGCAGCGCGTTAGACCCTGGCGATACGCAGTATTTT
TRBV4-3	.	TRBD2	TRBJ2-2	CASSQEMIGGSFSGELFF	TGCGCCAGCAGCCAAGAGATGATTGGCGGGAGTTTTTCTGGGGAGCTGTTTTTT
TRBV20-1	.	.	TRBJ1-5	CSASSSNQPQHF	TGCAGTGCTAGTTCGAGCAATCAGCCCCAGCATTTT
TRBV7-2	.	TRBD2	TRBJ2-5	CASSMGKLAGETQYF	TGTGCCAGCAGCATGGGAAAACTAGCGGGAGAGACCCAGTACTTC
TRBV12-3/TRBV12-4	.	TRBD1	TRBJ1-2	CASRLEQGVYGYTF	TGTGCCAGCAGACTGGAACAGGGGGTGTATGGCTACACCTTC
TRBV29-1	.	TRBD1	TRBJ1-2	CSVATGDSYGYTF	TGCAGCGTTGCGACAGGGGACTCCTATGGCTACACCTTC
TRBV6-5	many	.	TRBJ2-7	CASSYSNREQYF	TGTGCCAGCAGTTACTCGAATCGCGAGCAGTACTTC
TRBV21-1	few	.	TRBJ2-5	CASSNTSGGAWETQYF	TGTGCCAGCAGCAATACTAGCGGGGGGGCCTGGGAGACCCAGTACTTC
TRBV12-3/TRBV12-4	.	.	TRBJ2-7	CASSLGTGRAEQYF	TGTGCCAGCAGTTTAGGGACAGGGAGGGCCGAGCAGTACTTC
TRBV5-1	few	TRBD1	TRBJ2-4	CASSLEGQAKNIQYF	TGCGCCAGCAGCTTGGAGGGACAGGCCAAAAACATTCAGTACTTC